These 29 T cell receptor beta chains were all obtained from the same sample, sequenced in a study of blood T cell repertoires in COVID-19. The method was immunoSEQ multiplex PCR; TCRdb's version includes in-frame clones alone and lacks a portion of them. The sample yields 200,000 to 250,000 clones, around nine tenths seen once. The source material was peripheral blood. These receptors originate from a woman in her seventies with active or convalescent COVID-19.

The genes are TRBV6-5 and TRBJ2-1, with TRBD1 matching over 9 bases. CDR3 size: 15 residues. The ends lost 7 bases at V and 8 bases at J; junction bases unmatched: 12. The germline CDR1 and CDR2 sequences are MNHEY and SVGAGI. The DNA of the CDR3 is TGTGCCAGCACTCCCGGGACAGGGAATGGGGATGAGCAGTTCTTC. It yields the protein CASTPGTGNGDEQFF.

Only a few counts were recorded for this clone. This rearrangement joins TRBV19 to TRBJ1-3; 7 nucleotides match TRBD1. Germline V lookup: CDR1 LNHDA, CDR2 SQIVND (reference sequence). Trimming removed 5 bases from V and 0 bases from J; junction bases left unmatched: 10. The CDR3 runs 17 residues. CDR3 nucleotide sequence: TGTGCCAGTAGTGATGGACAGGCCGGATTCTCTGGAAACACCATATATTTT. This sequence encodes CASSDGQAGFSGNTIYF.

This clone was observed a handful of times. The rearrangement uses TRBV6-5 and TRBJ2-6, with a tentative D call TRBD1 (5 bases). Germline V lookup: CDR1 MNHEY, CDR2 SVGAGI. V lost 7 bases and J 4 bases, leaving 11 bases between the germline ends. CDR3 size: 14 residues. The CDR3 DNA is TGTGCCAGCACCCGGACAACCGGGGCCAACGTCCTGACTTTC. This sequence encodes CASTRTTGANVLTF.

The chain combines TRBV4-1 with TRBJ2-7, with D tentatively TRBD1 (6 bases). The CDR3 covers 15 residues. Germline loops: CDR1 MGHRA, CDR2 YSYEKL. Trimming stripped 10 bases from V and 4 bases from J, with 23 bases between. The CDR3 region is CATSRDTGGLYEQYF. The DNA for the CDR3 is TGCGCCACCTCCCGGGACACCGGAGGATTATACGAGCAGTACTTC.

This chain uses TRBV14 with TRBJ1-6, with D possibly being TRBD1 (5 bases). Germline V lookup: CDR1 SGHDN, CDR2 FVKESK. The CDR3 sequence is 20 residues long. The V end lost 3 bases, the J end lost 0 bases, and 21 bases lay between the germline ends. The CDR3 nucleotides read TGTGCCAGCAGCCAGGGGCGCGGAAGGCCCGAGAGCTCCTATAATTCACCCCTCCACTTT. Its translation is CASSQGRGRPESSYNSPLHF.

The V and J genes are TRBV5-1 and TRBJ1-3; 7 bases are a match to TRBD1. The CDR3 runs 17 residues. V gave up 4 bases and J gave up 0 bases; unmatched junction bases: 10. Germline V gives CDR1 SGHRS, CDR2 YFSETQ. The CDR3 DNA sequence: TGCGCCAGCAGCCCCCAGGGGGTCAGGCTCTCTGGAAACACCATATATTTT. Its protein is CASSPQGVRLSGNTIYF.

V gene TRBV18 combines with J gene TRBJ1-2, with D perhaps TRBD1 (5 bases). The V end lost 6 bases, the J end lost 1 base, and 15 bases lay between the germline ends. This CDR3 has 15 amino acids. Germline lookup yields CDR1 KGHSH and CDR2 LQKENI. CDR3 residues: CASSPSGGVNYGYTF. The CDR3 DNA sequence: TGTGCCAGCTCCCCCTCAGGAGGGGTTAACTATGGCTACACCTTC.

The genes are TRBV10-3 and TRBJ1-2; TRBD1 matches 8 bases. The J segment lost 5 bases and the V segment lost 2 bases, leaving 10 bases of the junction unmatched. The CDR3 is 16 residues long. CDR1 ENHRY and CDR2 SYGVKD come from the germline V gene. The CDR3 is CAISEPRGTGGYGYTF. For the CDR3, the DNA is TGTGCCATCAGTGAGCCCCGGGGGACAGGCGGGTATGGCTACACCTTC.

V and J are TRBV3-1 (or the pseudogene TRBV3-2) and TRBJ2-7; 8 bases line up with TRBD2. V dropped 4 bases and J dropped 0; count of bases not matched to a gene: 2. The germline V gene encodes CDR1 LGHDT and CDR2 YNNKEL (reference sequence). CDR3 length equals 14 residues. CDR3 region: CASSPGGASYEQYF. The CDR3 coding sequence is TGTGCCAGCAGCCCCGGGGGGGCCTCCTACGAGCAGTACTTC.

This sequence joins TRBV4-2 and TRBJ1-1; D is perhaps TRBD1 (5 bases). CDR1 and CDR2 (germline): LGHNA, YNFKEQ. The CDR3 extends over 14 amino acids. V was shortened by 1 base and J by 1 base, with 7 bases between the two germline ends. The CDR3 DNA sequence: TGTGCCAGCAGCCAAGTGGGGGGGAACACTGAAGCTTTCTTT. This codes for CASSQVGGNTEAFF.

The rearrangement joins TRBV3-1 (or the pseudogene TRBV3-2) to TRBJ2-5, with D possibly matching TRBD2 (5 bases). The germline V gene encodes CDR1 LGHDT and CDR2 YNNKEL (reference sequence). Between the trimmed V and J ends, which lost 5 bases and 6 bases, there was a span of 16 bases. The CDR3 totals 14 residues. The DNA for the CDR3 is TGTGCCAGCAGCTCTTCGGACTGGGGAAAGACCCAGTACTTC. Protein product: CASSSSDWGKTQYF.

The V gene is TRBV4-1, the J gene TRBJ2-3, with D perhaps matching TRBD2 (5 bases). This CDR3 is built from 16 residues. V was pared by 0 bases and J by 0 bases, with 10 bases between. Germline CDR1 is MGHRA and CDR2 is YSYEKL. For the CDR3, the DNA is TGCGCCAGCAGCCAAGACGGAGGTCGGAGCACAGATACGCAGTATTTT. Its protein is CASSQDGGRSTDTQYF.

The gene calls are TRBV5-8 and TRBJ1-4; 7 positions agree with TRBD1. Germline loops: CDR1 SGHTS, CDR2 YDEGEE. V shed 0 bases and J 8 bases; nucleotides not matched to a gene: 7. The CDR3 spans 15 residues. The CDR3 spells CASSLGDRAQEKLFF. Here the CDR3 DNA reads TGTGCCAGCAGCTTGGGTGACAGGGCTCAGGAAAAACTGTTTTTT.

This chain connects TRBV7-6 to TRBJ1-3; D is possibly TRBD1 (6 bases). This CDR3 contains 15 residues. V lost 5 bases to trimming and J lost 0 bases, with 11 bases between them. The germline gives CDR1 SGHVS, CDR2 FNYEAQ. The CDR3 loop reads CASSPGQFSGNTIYF. The CDR3 bases are TGTGCCAGCAGCCCCGGACAGTTCTCTGGAAACACCATATATTTT.

This sequence joins TRBV9 and TRBJ2-2; TRBD1 matches 10 bases. From germline, CDR1 is SGDLS and CDR2 YYNGEE. This CDR3 contains 17 residues. Trimming cost V 5 bases and J 5 bases; bases outside gene matches: 12. In DNA form, the CDR3 reads TGTGCCAGCAGTCCACGGGACAGGGGTAGAGGGACCGGGGAGCTGTTTTTT. Translating it yields CASSPRDRGRGTGELFF.

The V and J genes are TRBV6-5 and TRBJ1-2, with 8 nucleotides matching TRBD1. The CDR3 runs to 12 residues. Losses at the gene ends were 5 bases for V and 7 bases for J; bases not matched to a gene: 3. Germline assignment: CDR1 MNHEY and CDR2 SVGAGI. Written as DNA, the CDR3 is TGTGCCAGCAGTCGGACAGGGCTTGGCTACACCTTC. Its translation: CASSRTGLGYTF.

This chain uses TRBV10-2 with TRBJ1-2; 10 bases line up with TRBD1. V shed 3 bases and J 0 bases; nucleotides not matched to a gene: 7. The length of the CDR3 is 17 residues. Germline values: CDR1 WSHSY, CDR2 SAAADI. CDR3 nucleotide sequence: TGCGCCAGCAGTGACGGGACAGGGGATACTACTAACTATGGCTACACCTTC. Translation: CASSDGTGDTTNYGYTF.

This clone was picked up one time. The chain uses TRBV29-1 and TRBJ2-3, with 7 bases identical to TRBD1. V lost 7 bases to trimming and J lost 0 bases; unmatched junction nucleotides: 10. Germline V gene lookup returns CDR1 SQVTM and CDR2 ANQGSEA. This CDR3 has 15 amino acids. CDR3 sequence reads: CSAGEMGQSTDTQYF. The CDR3 DNA is TGCAGCGCTGGGGAAATGGGACAGAGCACAGATACGCAGTATTTT.

Here the CDR3 reads CASSTGTGIGPQHF. The CDR3 DNA follows: TGTGCCAGTAGTACCGGGACAGGGATAGGGCCCCAGCATTTT. The chain carries TRBV19 and TRBJ1-5, with 9 bases identical to TRBD1. CDR3 length: 14 residues. The germline CDR1 and CDR2 sequences are LNHDA and SQIVND (reference sequence). J gave up 9 bases and V 4 bases, and 7 bases lay outside the gene matches.

The chain recombines TRBV7-2 with TRBJ1-1; 10 bases align to TRBD1. There are 15 residues in the CDR3. The germline V gene encodes CDR1 SGHTA and CDR2 FQGNSA. V was pared by 5 bases and J by 0 bases, with 3 bases of the junction left unmatched. The CDR3 is CASSRDRGMNTEAFF. DNA for the CDR3: TGTGCCAGCAGCCGGGACAGGGGAATGAACACTGAAGCTTTCTTT.

This clone was observed a few times. This sequence joins TRBV6-4 and TRBJ1-3, with D hard to call. The CDR3 extends over 14 amino acids. Trimming cost V 8 bases and J 4 bases, with 15 bases left between them. CDR1 and CDR2 from the germline V gene are MRHNA and SNTAGT. Here the CDR3 reads CASSEGGNGNTIYF. Written as DNA, the CDR3 is TGTGCCAGCTCCGAGGGAGGGAACGGAAACACCATATATTTT.

This clone was counted many times. The chain has TRBV11-2 and TRBJ2-6; weak D call: TRBD1 (5 bases). CDR1 is SGHAT and CDR2 is FQNNGV in the germline V gene. This CDR3 spans 18 amino acids. Trimming took off 5 bases at V and 1 base at J, with 18 bases between the two ends. CDR3: CASSPGPSRISGANVLTF. Written as DNA, the CDR3 is TGTGCCAGCAGCCCAGGGCCGAGCAGGATTTCTGGGGCCAACGTCCTGACTTTC. Full variable domain (missing parts from reference TRBV11-2 and TRBJ2-6): EAGVAQSPRYKIIEKRQSVAFWCNPISGHATLYWYQQILGQGPKLLIQFQNNGVVDDSQLPKDRFSAERLKGVDSTLKIQPAKLEDSAVYLCASSPGPSRISGANVLTFGAGSRLTVL.

The J gene is TRBJ1-5, the V gene TRBV7-8, with D hard to call. In germline, CDR1 is SGHVS, CDR2 FQNEAQ. The CDR3 has 12 residues. Trimming cost V 5 bases and J 7 bases, with 9 bases left between them. The CDR3 DNA is TGTGCCAGCAGCCTGGGCAGGCAGCCCCAGCATTTT. Translating gives CASSLGRQPQHF.

This rearrangement joins TRBV11-2 to TRBJ1-2, with TRBD1 identical over 9 bases. The CDR3 covers 16 residues. J was trimmed by 1 base and V by 4 bases; bases with no gene match: 7. CDR1 SGHAT and CDR2 FQNNGV come from the germline V gene. The CDR3 loop is CASSSTGGIRNYGYTF. CDR3 bases: TGTGCCAGCAGCTCGACAGGGGGGATACGTAACTATGGCTACACCTTC.

The rearrangement uses TRBV5-4 and TRBJ1-2; D ambiguous. This CDR3 region has 13 residues. Trimming pared 0 bases from V and 8 bases from J, leaving 11 bases between. CDR1 is SGHNT and CDR2 is YYREEE in the germline V gene (reference sequence). CDR3 nucleotides: TGTGCCAGCAGCTTGGTTCAGAGGGCCGGCTACACCTTC. The encoded protein is CASSLVQRAGYTF. Looking up the rest from reference TRBV5-4 and TRBJ1-2 gives the full variable domain: ETGVTQSPTHLIKTRGQQVTLRCSSQSGHNTVSWYQQALGQGPQFIFQYYREEENGRGNFPPRFSGLQFPNYSSELNVNALELDDSALYLCASSLVQRAGYTFGSGTRLTVV.

This clone occurred a few times. The chain is built from TRBV4-2 and TRBJ2-7; 9 nucleotides align to TRBD1. With V trimmed by 4 bases and J by 6 bases, 1 base remained unmatched. CDR1 LGHNA and CDR2 YNFKEQ come from the germline V gene. This CDR3 comprises 12 residues. The DNA for the CDR3 is TGTGCCAGCAGCCCGACAGGGGGCGAGCAGTACTTC. This gives the protein CASSPTGGEQYF.

This clone has just one count. The chain carries TRBV3-1 (or the pseudogene TRBV3-2) and TRBJ1-4; 7 bases are shared with TRBD1. The CDR3 is 15 residues long. Germline loops: CDR1 LGHDT, CDR2 YNNKEL (reference sequence). V was clipped by 4 bases and J by 5 bases; unmatched bases: 7. This chain's CDR3 is CASSLRQGPNEKLFF. The CDR3 DNA sequence: TGTGCCAGCAGCCTCAGACAGGGCCCAAATGAAAAACTGTTTTTT.

CDR3 sequence reads: CASSYPDGWTRSQETQYF. The CDR3 DNA is TGTGCCAGCAGTTACCCAGACGGCTGGACTAGGTCCCAAGAGACCCAGTACTTC. The chain is built from TRBV6-2 or TRBV6-3 and TRBJ2-5; 7 positions agree with TRBD2. Trimming at V came to 2 bases and at J to 1 base, leaving 13 bases not matched to a gene. Germline CDR1 MNHEY, CDR2 SVGEGT. The CDR3 spans 18 residues.

The table lists this clone with a few counts. V gene TRBV5-1 combines with J gene TRBJ1-2; the D gene is possibly TRBD1 (5 bases). With 2 bases removed from V and 4 bases from J, the gap between germline ends came to 9 bases. The CDR3 has 13 residues. Germline V gene sequence: CDR1 SGHRS, CDR2 YFSETQ. This CDR3 reads CASSFDSFYGYTF. The DNA for the CDR3 is TGCGCCAGCAGCTTTGACAGCTTCTATGGCTACACCTTC.